Sequencing of this T cell receptor (beta chain) was carried out in a study of T-cell reconstitution after alpha-beta-depleted transplantation in children. Study-wide results and caveats: At the one-year point after transplant, T-cell counts and TCRbeta diversity were found to come mostly from T cells that had been newly produced. It was reported that alpha-beta T cells came from several hundred expanded graft clones (about two months after transplant). Some patients' high day-60 TCRbeta diversity was attributed to recipient cells surviving conditioning.

Library preparation (for TCRbeta) was performed with unique molecular identifiers. TCRdb reprocessed the PCR reads via MiXCR and lists one record per CDR3 protein. The sample yields about 610,000 distinct CDR3 sequences, 27% seen once. The CDR3 runs to 13 residues. Deletions cut 4 bases from V and 0 bases from J, with 7 bases between. Germline values: CDR1 DFQATT, CDR2 SNEGSKA (reference sequence). For this clonotype: Its specificity is not known.

The chain combines TRBV20-1 with TRBJ1-5; unclear D gene. Sequencing used PBMCs, obtained before TCRalphabeta/CD19-depleted stem cell transplant. The clonotype comes from a boy younger than two with Wiskott-Aldrich syndrome, due to receive a stem cell transplant. The CDR3 reads CSATDGSNQPQHF. CDR3 coding DNA: TGCAGTGCTACGGACGGTAGCAATCAGCCCCAGCATTTT.